Below, 21 T cell receptor beta chains from the same sample are listed, as sequenced in a study of blood T cells in healthy people across ages. Alongside a J-beta primer mix, a sample-barcoded 5' primer served in a second PCR lasting 7 to 11 cycles. TCRdb reprocessed the 5' RACE reads with MiXCR, giving one entry per CDR3 protein. Of hundreds of thousands of distinct CDR3 sequences in the sample, more than 40% were seen once. Sequencing used blood. These receptors were collected from a woman between 55 and 75 years old in good health.

The chain employs TRBV6-6 and TRBJ1-1; TRBD1 matches 11 bases. The germline CDR1 and CDR2 sequences are MNHNY and SVGAGI (reference sequence). The V and J ends lost 6 bases and 3 bases, in that order; junction bases with no gene match: 3. The CDR3 has 14 residues. The CDR3 region is CASSSDRGHTEAFF. CDR3 sequence (DNA): TGTGCCAGCAGCTCGGACAGGGGGCACACTGAAGCTTTCTTT.

The chain combines TRBV7-2 with TRBJ2-2, with D perhaps TRBD1 (5 bases). This CDR3 is built from 16 residues. Germline V gives CDR1 SGHTA, CDR2 FQGNSA. Trimming removed 2 bases from V and 6 bases from J, with 16 bases in between. Here the CDR3 DNA reads TGTGCCAGCAGCTTAAGTGCAGGGCCAGATGCCGGGGAGCTGTTTTTT. Residues: CASSLSAGPDAGELFF.

This chain uses TRBV3-1 with TRBJ2-7; tentative D call: TRBD2 (5 bases). Deletions cut 3 bases from V and 1 base from J, with 7 bases between. This CDR3 contains 13 residues. CDR1 and CDR2 from the germline V gene are LGHDT and YNNKEL (reference sequence). CDR3 coding DNA: TGTGCCAGCAGCCATAGCGCGTCCTACGAGCAGTACTTC. Amino acid sequence: CASSHSASYEQYF.

The sample holds a few counts of this clonotype. CDR3 amino acids: CASTASGGTYEQYF. The DNA of the CDR3 is TGTGCCAGCACTGCAAGCGGGGGCACATACGAGCAGTACTTC. This chain uses TRBV2 with TRBJ2-1, with TRBD2 matching 8 bases. The end of the DNA fits TRBJ2-7 better, so the J call may be wrong. The CDR3 sequence is 14 residues long. Per the germline V gene, CDR1 is SNHLY and CDR2 is FYNNEI.

The chain is built from TRBV3-1 and TRBJ2-7; 10 bases agree with TRBD2. Germline CDR1 and CDR2: LGHDT and YNNKEL (reference sequence). The J segment lost 0 bases and the V segment lost 1 base, leaving 6 bases of the junction unmatched. The CDR3 covers 17 residues. The CDR3 region has the DNA TGTGCCAGCAGCCAAGGTAGCGGGGGGATGAGCTCCTACGAGCAGTACTTC. It translates to CASSQGSGGMSSYEQYF.

The chain employs TRBV13 and TRBJ2-2, with 7 bases matching TRBD2. V was pared by 3 bases and J by 2 bases, with 6 bases of the junction left unmatched. Germline values: CDR1 PRHDT, CDR2 FYEKMQ (reference sequence). CDR3 length: 16 residues. The CDR3 spells CASSFPTSPNTGELFF. CDR3 nucleotides: TGTGCCAGCAGCTTCCCGACTAGCCCAAACACCGGGGAGCTGTTTTTT.

This clonotype came up a few times. The junction does not match germline at one end; this may be a read error. The rearrangement joins TRBV11-2 to TRBJ2-1; D uncertain. The germline V gene has CDR1 SGHAT and CDR2 FQNNGV. The CDR3 length is 13 residues. The CDR3 region has the DNA TGTGCCTGCAGCTTAGGGCGGAACAATGAGCAGTTCTTC. It translates to CACSLGRNNEQFF. Supplemented by reference TRBV11-2 and TRBJ2-1, the full variable domain reads EAGVAQSPRYKIIEKRQSVAFWCNPISGHATLYWYQQILGQGPKLLIQFQNNGVVDDSQLPKDRFSAERLKGVDSTLKIQPAKLEDSAVYLCACSLGRNNEQFFGPGTRLTVL.

This clonotype showed up just a few times. The rearrangement links TRBV18 to TRBJ1-1; no firm D call. CDR1 and CDR2 from the germline V gene are KGHSH and LQKENI. This CDR3 region has 15 residues. V lost 0 bases, J lost 3 bases, and 11 bases lay in between. The CDR3 bases are TGTGCCAGCTCACCACCGTCAAGAGGAGACACTGAAGCTTTCTTT. Translating gives CASSPPSRGDTEAFF.

The J gene is TRBJ1-2, the V gene TRBV7-9, with D unresolved. Germline loops: CDR1 SEHNR, CDR2 FQNEAQ (reference sequence). V was pared by 5 bases and J by 3 bases, with 10 bases between. This CDR3 spans 13 amino acids. This chain's CDR3 is CASSRSDDYGYTF. CDR3 DNA sequence: TGTGCCAGCAGCCGGTCGGATGACTATGGCTACACCTTC.

V and J are TRBV6-5 and TRBJ2-5; tentatively, D is TRBD1 (6 bases). CDR1 MNHEY and CDR2 SVGAGI come from the germline V gene. The CDR3 is 12 residues long. V dropped 10 bases and J dropped 3 bases, with 12 bases sitting between them. CDR3 nucleotide sequence: TGTGCCATCAGGACAGCCGAAGAGACCCAGTACTTC. This codes for CAIRTAEETQYF.

V is TRBV21-1 and J is TRBJ1-6; TRBD1 is the table's D call and was not checked against the DNA. TRBV21-1 is a known pseudogene. This CDR3 has 13 amino acids. CDR3 bases: TGTGCCAGCAGATCGGGGGAAAATTCACCCCTCCACTTT. This sequence encodes CASRSGENSPLHF.

The rearrangement uses TRBV3-1 and TRBJ1-2; a weak D match, TRBD1 (5 bases). CDR1 is LGHDT, CDR2 YNNKEL, per germline (reference sequence). CDR3 size: 15 residues. V shed 8 bases and J shed 0 bases, with 16 bases lying between them. The chain's CDR3 is CASATSGVANYGYTF. The CDR3, as DNA: TGTGCCAGCGCAACTTCGGGGGTGGCTAACTATGGCTACACCTTC.

The V call is TRBV28, the J call TRBJ2-3, with TRBD1 matching over 9 bases. Germline values: CDR1 MDHEN, CDR2 SYDVKM. J lost 6 bases, V lost 4 bases, and 8 bases had no gene match. The CDR3 is made up of 15 amino acids. This chain's CDR3 is CASSSSGTGSDTQYF. The CDR3 coding sequence is TGTGCCAGCAGTTCGTCCGGGACAGGGTCCGATACGCAGTATTTT.

This clonotype was counted many times. The rearrangement links TRBV12-3 or TRBV12-4 to TRBJ2-7; no firm D call. Trimming took off 5 bases at V and 2 bases at J, with 7 bases between the two ends. There are 12 residues in the CDR3. Written as DNA, the CDR3 is TGTGCCAGCAGTCTAGAAACCTACGAGCAGTACTTC. Protein product: CASSLETYEQYF.

This chain links TRBV20-1 with TRBJ2-1, with 8 nucleotides matching TRBD2. Germline loops: CDR1 DFQATT, CDR2 SNEGSKA (reference sequence). Trimming removed 4 bases from V and 6 bases from J; junction bases left unmatched: 2. The CDR3 totals 12 residues. The CDR3 spells CSATSGSNEQFF. The CDR3 nucleotides read TGCAGTGCTACCAGCGGGAGCAATGAGCAGTTCTTC.

The chain couples TRBV15 to TRBJ1-2, with TRBD1 matching 8 bases. The CDR3 has 15 amino acids. CDR1 is LNHNV, CDR2 YYDKDF, per germline (reference sequence). Unmatched junction bases numbered 4, after V lost 1 base and J lost 3 bases. As DNA, the CDR3 is TGTGCCACCAGCAGAGGACAGGGGACTTACTATGGCTACACCTTC. Residues: CATSRGQGTYYGYTF.

The chain carries TRBV20-1 and TRBJ2-1; 11 positions agree with TRBD2. The CDR3 has 16 residues. Germline trimming cut 4 bases from V and 3 bases from J; bases unmatched to any gene: 8. Germline CDR1 and CDR2: DFQATT and SNEGSKA (reference sequence). CDR3 in amino acids: CSATLTSGKVYNEQFF. CDR3 DNA sequence: TGCAGTGCTACTCTGACTAGCGGGAAGGTCTACAATGAGCAGTTCTTC.

J is TRBJ2-4 and V is TRBV3-1; TRBD2 aligns across 8 bases. The tail of the sequence fits TRBJ2-7 better, so the J call may be wrong. Germline values: CDR1 LGHDT, CDR2 YNNKEL (reference sequence). CDR3 length equals 18 residues. CDR3 loop: CASSHAGGAGFQSYEQYF. The CDR3 DNA reads as TGTGCCAGCAGCCACGCCGGGGGGGCAGGGTTTCAATCCTACGAGCAGTACTTC.

V gene TRBV28 combines with J gene TRBJ2-7; a possible D gene is TRBD1 (5 bases). Trimming left V 5 bases short and J 5 bases short, with 16 bases between. This CDR3 region has 14 residues. Germline CDR1 reads MDHEN; CDR2 reads SYDVKM. DNA of the CDR3: TGTGCCAGCAGTCCTGGGGCTAGTCCGAACGAGCAGTACTTC. Encoded protein: CASSPGASPNEQYF.

This clonotype was seen a handful of times. The V gene is TRBV7-2, the J gene TRBJ2-3, with D perhaps TRBD1 or TRBD2 (6 bases each). This CDR3 comprises 15 residues. Looked up from germline, CDR1 is SGHTA and CDR2 is FQGNSA. V was clipped by 0 bases and J by 13 bases, with 20 bases between them. CDR3 sequence reads: CASSLAPALKGGKYF. The CDR3, as DNA: TGTGCCAGCAGCTTAGCGCCAGCCTTAAAGGGGGGCAAGTATTTT.

J is TRBJ2-1 and V is TRBV6-1, with D perhaps TRBD2 (7 bases). The germline V gene encodes CDR1 MNHNS and CDR2 SASEGT. The CDR3 length is 12 residues. V gave up 6 bases and J gave up 9 bases, with 12 bases separating them. The CDR3 spells CASRARGAEQFF. CDR3 coding DNA: TGTGCCAGCAGGGCCCGGGGGGCTGAGCAGTTCTTC.